The 18 T cell receptor beta chains below all came from one sample that was sequenced in a study of T-cell reconstitution after alpha-beta-depleted transplantation in children. Preparation of the TCRbeta library used unique molecular identifiers. TCRdb fed the PCR reads into MiXCR, producing one record per CDR3 protein. Altogether 200,000 to 300,000 distinct CDR3 sequences are present, 6.5% to 10% being singletons, with the ten largest covering approximately 6.3%. The sequencing used PBMCs, mostly from graft donor cells, collected 180 days after TCRalphabeta/CD19-depleted stem cell transplant. These receptors were taken from a male patient younger than 18 who had a stem cell transplant for acute lymphoblastic leukemia, so the T cells may come from the graft donor.

This clonotype was seen many times. The chain uses TRBV20-1 and TRBJ1-2; TRBD1 might be the D (5 bases). Germline CDR1 and CDR2: DFQATT and SNEGSKA (reference sequence). Trimming pared 3 bases from V and 3 bases from J, leaving 14 bases between. This CDR3 is built from 14 residues. Here the CDR3 reads CSASPSGGDYGYTF. The CDR3 DNA reads as TGCAGTGCTAGCCCCTCGGGGGGGGACTATGGCTACACCTTC.

This clonotype appeared many times. This chain uses TRBV9 with TRBJ2-5; the D gene is possibly TRBD2 (6 bases). There are 14 residues in the CDR3. Trimming removed 0 bases from V and 5 bases from J, with 11 bases in between. Germline V gives CDR1 SGDLS, CDR2 YYNGEE. CDR3 nucleotides: TGTGCCAGCAGCGTAGAAACTAGCTCGGAGACCCAGTACTTC. It yields the protein CASSVETSSETQYF.

This clonotype was counted only a few times. This chain uses TRBV9 with TRBJ2-3; D is unclear. Between the trimmed V and J ends, which lost 0 bases and 6 bases, there was a span of 8 bases. Per the germline V gene, CDR1 is SGDLS and CDR2 is YYNGEE. The CDR3 contains 13 residues. CDR3 amino acids: CASSVEAWDTQYF. As DNA, the CDR3 is TGTGCCAGCAGCGTAGAAGCGTGGGATACGCAGTATTTT.

This clonotype occurred many times. This chain links TRBV20-1 with TRBJ2-5, with D possibly being TRBD1 or TRBD2 (5 bases each). Per germline, CDR1 DFQATT and CDR2 SNEGSKA (reference sequence). The germline V and J ends were trimmed by 1 base and 9 bases, with 18 bases remaining between them. The CDR3 runs 14 residues. The CDR3 reads CSARAQGSARAQYF. CDR3 DNA: TGCAGTGCTAGAGCCCAGGGTTCTGCGAGGGCCCAGTACTTC.

Concerning this clonotype itself: A much larger clone differs from this one at a single base, so this may be a read error. Because the CDR3 is missing its conserved closing phenylalanine or tryptophan, this is likely a read error. V usage is TRBV7-9 and J usage is TRBJ2-1, with 7 bases aligning to TRBD2. V lost 2 bases and J lost 2; bases outside the gene matches: 6. The CDR3 extends over 16 amino acids. CDR1 is SEHNR, CDR2 FQNEAQ, per germline (reference sequence). The CDR3 DNA sequence: TGTGCCAGCAGCTTATATCCTAGCGGTACCTACAATGAGCAGTTCTTG. It encodes CASSLYPSGTYNEQFL.

The sample holds many counts of this clonotype. The chain joins TRBV20-1 to TRBJ2-3, with a tentative D call TRBD2 (6 bases). Trimming shortened V by 8 bases and J by 5 bases, and 20 bases separated the two germline ends. CDR1 is DFQATT, CDR2 SNEGSKA, per germline (reference sequence). The CDR3 length is 14 residues. The CDR3 here is CSPSPGGNIDTQYF. The CDR3 region has the DNA TGCAGTCCCTCCCCCGGCGGGAACATAGATACGCAGTATTTT.

This clonotype showed up many times. The V call is TRBV20-1, the J call TRBJ2-7; TRBD2 matches 11 bases. V trimming: 6 bases; J trimming: 2 bases; junction bases outside the gene matches: 3. CDR1 is DFQATT and CDR2 is SNEGSKA in the germline V gene (reference sequence). There are 13 residues in the CDR3. The CDR3 spells CSAGTSGAYEQYF. The CDR3 DNA follows: TGCAGTGCCGGGACTAGCGGCGCCTACGAGCAGTACTTC.

This clonotype appeared a few times. The chain has TRBV12-3 or TRBV12-4 and TRBJ2-7; D assignment may be TRBD1 or TRBD2 (5 bases each). Trimming stripped 6 bases from V and 0 bases from J, with 15 bases between. CDR3 length: 15 amino acids. The CDR3 is CASRSDWGFSYEQYF. The CDR3 coding sequence is TGTGCCAGCAGATCGGACTGGGGGTTCTCCTACGAGCAGTACTTC.

This clonotype was detected ten times or more. This chain joins TRBV7-2 and TRBJ1-5; no firm D call. Germline CDR1 and CDR2: SGHTA and FQGNSA. V was pared by 2 bases and J by 1 base, with 6 bases between. The CDR3 is made up of 14 amino acids. CDR3 sequence reads: CASSLFGSNQPQHF. The CDR3 nucleotides read TGTGCCAGCAGCTTATTTGGAAGCAATCAGCCCCAGCATTTT.

With respect to this clonotype: A much larger clone is a single base away; this may be a read error. V is TRBV20-1 and J is TRBJ2-1; TRBD2 might be the D (6 bases). CDR3 length: 16 amino acids. Germline-derived CDR1 and CDR2 are DFQATT and SNEGSKA (reference sequence). CDR3: CGARGGVSSWLSEQFF. In nucleotides, the CDR3 is TGCGGTGCTAGAGGAGGGGTGTCTAGCTGGTTGTCTGAGCAGTTCTTC.

This clonotype was recorded many times. The rearrangement joins TRBV20-1 to TRBJ2-2; 12 bases align to TRBD1. This CDR3 is built from 17 residues. Germline assignment: CDR1 DFQATT and CDR2 SNEGSKA (reference sequence). J gave up 1 base and V 3 bases, and 6 bases lay outside the gene matches. The CDR3 region is CSAREGQGAMNTGELFF. CDR3 nucleotides: TGCAGTGCTAGGGAGGGACAGGGGGCCATGAACACCGGGGAGCTGTTTTTT.

This clonotype was picked up many times. J is TRBJ1-4 and V is TRBV14; D is ambiguous. The germline CDR1 and CDR2 sequences are SGHDN and FVKESK. The CDR3 length is 17 residues. V dropped 3 bases and J dropped 2 bases, with 16 bases sitting between them. As DNA, the CDR3 is TGTGCCAGCAGCCACCGATCCGGAGTGGGGACTAATGAAAAACTGTTTTTT. Encoded protein: CASSHRSGVGTNEKLFF.

This clonotype was seen at least ten times. Written as DNA, the CDR3 is TGTGCCAGCAGTCCCCGGGGGGGACAGGGGGCTGGAGAGACCCAGTACTTC. This sequence encodes CASSPRGGQGAGETQYF. This rearrangement joins TRBV12-3 or TRBV12-4 to TRBJ2-5, with 12 bases that match TRBD1. Germline trimming cut 5 bases from V and 4 bases from J; bases unmatched to any gene: 11. The CDR3 has 17 residues.

This clonotype has at least ten counts. This chain joins TRBV2 and TRBJ2-1, with TRBD1 matching 9 bases. With V trimmed by 10 bases and J by 8 bases, 3 bases remained unmatched. The CDR3 length is 11 residues. CDR1 and CDR2 from the germline V gene are SNHLY and FYNNEI. Here the CDR3 reads CATGTGYEQFF. The CDR3 DNA is TGTGCCACCGGGACAGGGTATGAGCAGTTCTTC.

This clonotype was seen repeatedly, ten times or more. This chain joins TRBV20-1 and TRBJ2-3; tentatively, D is TRBD1 (6 bases). The V gene lost 5 bases and the J gene lost 3 bases, with 9 bases spanning the gap. The CDR3 runs 12 residues. From germline, CDR1 is DFQATT and CDR2 SNEGSKA (reference sequence). CDR3 region: CSAPGQTDTQYF. The CDR3 region has the DNA TGCAGTGCTCCTGGACAGACAGATACGCAGTATTTT.

At least ten counts were recorded for this clonotype. The chain employs TRBV10-3 and TRBJ2-3, with 11 nucleotides matching TRBD2. The CDR3 spans 13 residues. Germline V gives CDR1 ENHRY, CDR2 SYGVKD. The CDR3: CATLAGGTDTQYF. The DNA of the CDR3 is TGTGCGACGCTAGCGGGAGGAACAGATACGCAGTATTTT.

At least ten counts were recorded for this clonotype. The V and J genes are TRBV5-1 and TRBJ2-7; the match to TRBD2 covers 12 bases. Germline CDR1 and CDR2: SGHRS and YFSETQ. Trimming removed 0 bases from V and 3 bases from J; junction bases left unmatched: 4. The length of the CDR3 is 16 residues. The CDR3 protein is CASSLASGRAYYEQYF. Here the CDR3 DNA reads TGCGCCAGCAGCTTGGCTAGCGGGAGGGCCTACTACGAGCAGTACTTC.

This chain connects TRBV10-3 to TRBJ2-1, with 14 positions matching TRBD2. J gave up 8 bases and V 2 bases, and 5 bases lay outside the gene matches. The CDR3 is made up of 16 amino acids. CDR1 and CDR2 (germline): ENHRY, SYGVKD. The CDR3 DNA is TGTGCCATCAGTGAGCCGGGACTAGCGGGAGTGGATGAGCAGTTCTTC. Protein sequence: CAISEPGLAGVDEQFF.